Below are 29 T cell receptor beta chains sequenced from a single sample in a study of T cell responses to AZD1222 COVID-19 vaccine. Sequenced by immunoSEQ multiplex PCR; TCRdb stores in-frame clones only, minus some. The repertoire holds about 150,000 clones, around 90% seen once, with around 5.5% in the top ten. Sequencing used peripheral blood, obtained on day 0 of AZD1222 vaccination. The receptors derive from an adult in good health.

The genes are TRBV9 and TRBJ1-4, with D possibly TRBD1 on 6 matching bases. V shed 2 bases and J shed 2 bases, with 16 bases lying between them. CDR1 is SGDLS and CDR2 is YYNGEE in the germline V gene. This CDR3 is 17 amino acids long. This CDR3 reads CASSVSAGGSTNEKLFF. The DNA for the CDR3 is TGTGCCAGCAGCGTTTCTGCCGGGGGCTCGACTAATGAAAAACTGTTTTTT.

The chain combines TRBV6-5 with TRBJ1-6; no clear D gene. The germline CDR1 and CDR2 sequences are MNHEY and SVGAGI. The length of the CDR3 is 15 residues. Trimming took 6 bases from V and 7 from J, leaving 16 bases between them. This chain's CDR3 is CASSRTTVGNSPLHF. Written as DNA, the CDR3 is TGTGCCAGCAGCCGAACGACGGTAGGAAATTCACCCCTCCACTTT.

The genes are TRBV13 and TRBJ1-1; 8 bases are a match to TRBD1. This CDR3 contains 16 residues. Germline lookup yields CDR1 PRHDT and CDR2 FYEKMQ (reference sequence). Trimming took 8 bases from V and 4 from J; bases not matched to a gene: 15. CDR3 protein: CASRPRTGRVSTEAFF. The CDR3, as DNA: TGTGCCAGCCGACCCCGGACAGGGAGGGTGAGCACTGAAGCTTTCTTT.

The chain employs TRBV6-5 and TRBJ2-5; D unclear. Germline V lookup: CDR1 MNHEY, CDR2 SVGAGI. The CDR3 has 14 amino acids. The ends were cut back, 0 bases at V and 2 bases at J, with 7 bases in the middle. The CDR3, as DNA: TGTGCCAGCAGTTACTCCCACAAGCAAGAGACCCAGTACTTC. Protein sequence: CASSYSHKQETQYF.

CDR3 loop: CASSQGRRTSGNTIYF. The CDR3 nucleotides read TGCGCCAGCAGCCAAGGACGACGAACCTCTGGAAACACCATATATTTT. The rearrangement links TRBV4-3 to TRBJ1-3; D unresolved. V was clipped by 1 base and J by 0 bases, with 10 bases between them. Germline loops: CDR1 LGHNA, CDR2 YSLEER. This CDR3 is 16 amino acids long.

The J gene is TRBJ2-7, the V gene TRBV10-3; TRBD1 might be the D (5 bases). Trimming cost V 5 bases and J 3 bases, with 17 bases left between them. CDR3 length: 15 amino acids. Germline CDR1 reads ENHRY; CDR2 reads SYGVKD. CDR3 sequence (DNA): TGTGCCATCAGTCCCGAGACAGTGAGCAACTACGAGCAGTACTTC. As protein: CAISPETVSNYEQYF.

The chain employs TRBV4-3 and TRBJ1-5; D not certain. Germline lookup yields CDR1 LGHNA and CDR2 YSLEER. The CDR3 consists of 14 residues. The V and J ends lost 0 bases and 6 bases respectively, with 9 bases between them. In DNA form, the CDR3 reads TGCGCCAGCAGCCAAGATCTTGCTGGTCAGCCCCAGCATTTT. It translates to CASSQDLAGQPQHF.

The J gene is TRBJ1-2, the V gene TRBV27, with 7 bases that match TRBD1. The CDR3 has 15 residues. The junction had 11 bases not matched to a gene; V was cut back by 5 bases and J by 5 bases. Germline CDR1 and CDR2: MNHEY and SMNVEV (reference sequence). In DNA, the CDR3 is TGTGCCAGCAGTCCGATTCGACAGGGCGCTTATGGCTACACCTTC. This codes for CASSPIRQGAYGYTF.

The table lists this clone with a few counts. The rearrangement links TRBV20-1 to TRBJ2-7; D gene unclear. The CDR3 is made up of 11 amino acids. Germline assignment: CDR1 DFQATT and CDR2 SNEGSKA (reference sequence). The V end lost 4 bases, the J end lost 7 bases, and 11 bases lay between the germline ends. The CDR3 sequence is CSAIGEVEQYF. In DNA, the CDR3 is TGCAGTGCTATTGGAGAGGTGGAGCAGTACTTC.

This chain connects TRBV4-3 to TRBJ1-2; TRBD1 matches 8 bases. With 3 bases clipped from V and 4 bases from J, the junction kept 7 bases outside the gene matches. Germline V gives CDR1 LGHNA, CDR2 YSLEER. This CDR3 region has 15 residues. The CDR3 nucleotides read TGCGCCAGCAGCCAGGACAGGGCCCTGATCTATGGCTACACCTTC. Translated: CASSQDRALIYGYTF.

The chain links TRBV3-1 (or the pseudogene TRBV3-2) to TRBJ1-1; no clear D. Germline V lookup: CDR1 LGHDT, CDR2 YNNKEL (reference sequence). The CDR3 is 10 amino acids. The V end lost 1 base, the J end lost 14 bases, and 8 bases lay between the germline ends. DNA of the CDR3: TGTGCCAGCAGCCAAGGAGAGACGTTCTTT. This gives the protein CASSQGETFF.

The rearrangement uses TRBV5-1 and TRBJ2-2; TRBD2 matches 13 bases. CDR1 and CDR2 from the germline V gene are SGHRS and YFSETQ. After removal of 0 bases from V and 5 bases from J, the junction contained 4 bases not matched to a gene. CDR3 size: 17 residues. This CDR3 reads CASSLGTSGRRTGELFF. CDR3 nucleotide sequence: TGCGCCAGCAGCTTGGGGACTAGCGGGAGACGGACCGGGGAGCTGTTTTTT.

The CDR3 DNA reads TGTGCCAGCAGTTCCCCCGGGACAGGGGATGGCTACACCTTC. Amino acid sequence: CASSSPGTGDGYTF. J is TRBJ1-2 and V is TRBV28; 10 bases are a match to TRBD1. V gave up 4 bases and J gave up 6 bases; unmatched junction bases: 5. Per the germline V gene, CDR1 is MDHEN and CDR2 is SYDVKM. The CDR3 loop spans 14 amino acids.

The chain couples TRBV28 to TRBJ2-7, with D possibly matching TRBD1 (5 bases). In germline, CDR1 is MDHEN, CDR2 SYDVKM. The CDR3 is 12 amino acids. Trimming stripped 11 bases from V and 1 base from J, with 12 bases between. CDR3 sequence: CAASRGSYEQYF. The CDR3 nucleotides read TGTGCCGCGTCAAGGGGTTCCTACGAGCAGTACTTC.

In DNA, the CDR3 is TGTGCCAGCAGTAACTTTGACAGATCCTACAATGAGCAGTTCTTC. Translation gives CASSNFDRSYNEQFF. The chain recombines TRBV6-2 or TRBV6-3 with TRBJ2-1; D might be TRBD1 (5 bases). In germline, CDR1 is MNHEY, CDR2 SVGEGT. The CDR3 is 15 amino acids. V was trimmed by 5 bases and J by 1 base, leaving 12 bases between them.

CDR3: CASSLEPYKYNEQFF. CDR3 bases: TGCGCCAGCAGCTTGGAACCCTACAAGTACAATGAGCAGTTCTTC. The rearrangement links TRBV5-1 to TRBJ2-1; D gene uncertain. This CDR3 has 15 residues. V was cut by 0 bases and J by 4 bases, with 11 bases left in between. Germline CDR1 and CDR2: SGHRS and YFSETQ. The full variable domain, with the rest looked up from reference TRBV5-1 and TRBJ2-1, is KAGVTQTPRYLIKTRGQQVTLSCSPISGHRSVSWYQQTPGQGLQFLFEYFSETQRNKGNFPGRFSGRQFSNSRSEMNVSTLELGDSALYLCASSLEPYKYNEQFFGPGTRLTVL.

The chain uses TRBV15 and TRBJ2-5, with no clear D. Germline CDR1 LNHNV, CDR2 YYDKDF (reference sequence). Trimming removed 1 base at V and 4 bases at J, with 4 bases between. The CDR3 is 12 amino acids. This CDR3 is CATSRVTETQYF. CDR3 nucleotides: TGTGCCACCAGCAGAGTCACAGAGACCCAGTACTTC.

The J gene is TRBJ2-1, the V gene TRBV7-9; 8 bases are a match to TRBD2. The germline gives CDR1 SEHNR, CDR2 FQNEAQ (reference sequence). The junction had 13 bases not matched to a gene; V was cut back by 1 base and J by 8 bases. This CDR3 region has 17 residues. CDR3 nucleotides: TGTGCCAGCAGCTTAGGGGTCGGGACTAGGTTACCGGATGAGCAGTTCTTC. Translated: CASSLGVGTRLPDEQFF.

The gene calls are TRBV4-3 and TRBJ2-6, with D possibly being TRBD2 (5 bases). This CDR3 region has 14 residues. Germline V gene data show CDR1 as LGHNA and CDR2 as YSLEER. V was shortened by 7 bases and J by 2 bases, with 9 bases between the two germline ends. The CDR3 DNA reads TGCGCCAGCAACGTCGGGGCTGGGGCCAACGTCCTGACTTTC. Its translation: CASNVGAGANVLTF.

The CDR3 spells CASSPPFLYTQYF. The CDR3 nucleotides are TGTGCCAGCTCACCGCCCTTTCTATATACGCAGTATTTT. The chain combines TRBV18 with TRBJ2-3; D is unclear. The CDR3 contains 13 residues. From germline, CDR1 is KGHSH and CDR2 LQKENI. The germline V and J ends were trimmed by 3 bases and 7 bases, with 11 bases remaining between them.

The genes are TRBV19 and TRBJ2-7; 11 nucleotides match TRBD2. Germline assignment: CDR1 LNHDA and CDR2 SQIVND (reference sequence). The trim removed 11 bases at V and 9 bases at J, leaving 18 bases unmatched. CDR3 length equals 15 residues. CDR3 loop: CAPSQPIAGGPVQYF. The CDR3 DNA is TGTGCCCCCTCTCAGCCTATAGCGGGAGGGCCTGTGCAGTACTTC. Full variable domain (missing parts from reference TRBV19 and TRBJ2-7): DGGITQSPKYLFRKEGQNVTLSCEQNLNHDAMYWYRQDPGQGLRLIYYSQIVNDFQKGDIAEGYSVSREKKESFPLTVTSAQKNPTAFYLCAPSQPIAGGPVQYFGPGTRLTVT.

CDR3 region: CASSQAWGRNSNQPQHF. The CDR3 DNA follows: TGTGCCAGCAGCCAAGCCTGGGGACGAAATAGCAATCAGCCCCAGCATTTT. The rearrangement uses TRBV4-2 and TRBJ1-5, with a weak D call TRBD1 (5 bases). Trimming cost V 1 base and J 0 bases, with 13 bases left between them. The CDR3 runs 17 residues. The germline V gene encodes CDR1 LGHNA and CDR2 YNFKEQ.

The CDR3 loop reads CASSVGVGVSYEQYF. CDR3 DNA sequence: TGTGCCAGCAGCGTAGGGGTGGGGGTATCCTACGAGCAGTACTTC. V gene TRBV9 combines with J gene TRBJ2-7; the D call may be TRBD1 or TRBD2 (5 bases each). V dropped 0 bases and J dropped 1 base, with 11 bases sitting between them. CDR1 and CDR2 (germline): SGDLS, YYNGEE. This CDR3 has 15 amino acids.

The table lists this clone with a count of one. CDR3: CASSLSGPGETQYF. The DNA of the CDR3 is TGTGCCAGCAGTTTATCGGGGCCGGGAGAGACCCAGTACTTC. The chain carries TRBV27 and TRBJ2-5, with D perhaps TRBD1 (5 bases). The CDR3 sequence is 14 residues long. Trimming stripped 0 bases from V and 4 bases from J, with 9 bases between. CDR1 and CDR2 from the germline V gene are MNHEY and SMNVEV (reference sequence).

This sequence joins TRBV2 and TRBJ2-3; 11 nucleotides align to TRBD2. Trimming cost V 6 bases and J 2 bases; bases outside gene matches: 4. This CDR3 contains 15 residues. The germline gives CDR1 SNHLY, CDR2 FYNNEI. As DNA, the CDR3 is TGTGCCAGCAGGCCGGGACTAGCGGTCACAGATACGCAGTATTTT. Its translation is CASRPGLAVTDTQYF.

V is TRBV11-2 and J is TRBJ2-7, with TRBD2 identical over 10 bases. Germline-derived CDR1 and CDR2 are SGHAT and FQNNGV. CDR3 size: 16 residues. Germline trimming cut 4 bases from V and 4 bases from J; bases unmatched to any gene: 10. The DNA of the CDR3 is TGTGCCAGCAGCTCCCCCCCTAGCGGGAGTAAGTACGAGCAGTACTTC. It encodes CASSSPPSGSKYEQYF. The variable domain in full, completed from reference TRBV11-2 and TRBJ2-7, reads EAGVAQSPRYKIIEKRQSVAFWCNPISGHATLYWYQQILGQGPKLLIQFQNNGVVDDSQLPKDRFSAERLKGVDSTLKIQPAKLEDSAVYLCASSSPPSGSKYEQYFGPGTRLTVT.

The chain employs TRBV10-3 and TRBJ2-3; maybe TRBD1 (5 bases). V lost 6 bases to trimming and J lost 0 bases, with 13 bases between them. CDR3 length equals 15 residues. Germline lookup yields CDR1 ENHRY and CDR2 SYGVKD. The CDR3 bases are TGTGCCATCAGGAGGACATCCACTAGCACAGATACGCAGTATTTT. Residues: CAIRRTSTSTDTQYF.

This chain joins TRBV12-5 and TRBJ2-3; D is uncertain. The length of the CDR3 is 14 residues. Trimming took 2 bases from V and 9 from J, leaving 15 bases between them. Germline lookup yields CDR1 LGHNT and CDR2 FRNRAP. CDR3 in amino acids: CASGLPRIRLTQYF. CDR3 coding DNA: TGTGCTAGTGGTTTGCCCCGGATAAGGCTCACGCAGTATTTT.

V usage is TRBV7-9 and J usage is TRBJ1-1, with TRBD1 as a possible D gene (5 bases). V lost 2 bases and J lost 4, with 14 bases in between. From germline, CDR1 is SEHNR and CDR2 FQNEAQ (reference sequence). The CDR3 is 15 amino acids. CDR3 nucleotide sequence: TGTGCCAGCAGCTTAATGGGGGTAGGGGCCACTGAAGCTTTCTTT. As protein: CASSLMGVGATEAFF.